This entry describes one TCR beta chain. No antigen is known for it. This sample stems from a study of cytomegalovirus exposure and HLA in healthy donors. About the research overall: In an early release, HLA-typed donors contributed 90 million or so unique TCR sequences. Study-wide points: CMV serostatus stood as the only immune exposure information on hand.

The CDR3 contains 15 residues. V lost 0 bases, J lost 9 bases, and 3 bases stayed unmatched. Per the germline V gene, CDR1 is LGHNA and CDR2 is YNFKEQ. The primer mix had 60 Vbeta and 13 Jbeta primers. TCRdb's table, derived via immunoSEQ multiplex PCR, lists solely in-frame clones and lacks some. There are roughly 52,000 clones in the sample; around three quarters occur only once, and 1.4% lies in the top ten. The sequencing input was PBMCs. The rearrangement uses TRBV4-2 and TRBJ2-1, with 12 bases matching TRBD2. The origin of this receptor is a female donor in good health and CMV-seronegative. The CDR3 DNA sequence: TGTGCCAGCAGCCAAGATCTAGCGGGGGGGCCTGAGCAGTTCTTC. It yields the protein CASSQDLAGGPEQFF.